This TCR beta chain was recorded in a study of molecular identifiers for immune sequencing clone quantification. From the PCR reads, TCRdb called clonotypes with MiXCR, one entry per CDR3 protein. The table records about 640,000 distinct CDR3 sequences, nearly 20% of them present only once. In this sample, this clonotype turned up many times. V dropped 6 bases and J dropped 1; count of bases not matched to a gene: 2. Germline-derived CDR1 and CDR2 are MDHEN and SYDVKM. CDR3 length equals 13 residues. This clonotype was obtained from a human donor in good health. Some libraries in this study had Jurkat cell RNA spiked in. The V and J genes are TRBV28 and TRBJ2-7; 8 nucleotides line up with TRBD1. The sample comprised naive CD8+ T cells from blood, with Jurkat cell RNA spiked in. As for subset: FACS-sorted CD8+CD4-CCR7+CD45RA+ naive T cells. CDR3 in DNA: TGTGCCAGCAGCAACAGGGGGTCCTACGAGCAGTACTTC. Its translation: CASSNRGSYEQYF. The full variable domain, completed using reference TRBV28 and TRBJ2-7, is DVKVTQSSRYLVKRTGEKVFLECVQDMDHENMFWYRQDPGLGLRLIYFSYDVKMKEKGDIPEGYSVSREKKERFSLILESASTNQTSMYLCASSNRGSYEQYFGPGTRLTVT.